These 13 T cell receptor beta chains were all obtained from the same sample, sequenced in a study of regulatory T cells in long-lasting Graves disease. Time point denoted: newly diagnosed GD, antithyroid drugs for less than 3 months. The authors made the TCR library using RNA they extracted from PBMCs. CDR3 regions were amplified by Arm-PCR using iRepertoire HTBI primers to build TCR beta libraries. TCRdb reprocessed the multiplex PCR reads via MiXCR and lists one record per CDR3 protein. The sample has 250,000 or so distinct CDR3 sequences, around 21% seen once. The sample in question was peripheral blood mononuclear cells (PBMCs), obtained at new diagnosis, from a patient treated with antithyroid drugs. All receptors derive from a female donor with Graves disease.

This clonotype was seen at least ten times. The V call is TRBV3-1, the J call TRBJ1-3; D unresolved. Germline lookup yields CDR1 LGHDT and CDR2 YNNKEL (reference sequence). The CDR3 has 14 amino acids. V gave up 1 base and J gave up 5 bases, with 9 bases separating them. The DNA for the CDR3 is TGTGCCAGCAGCCAAGGAACATCAAGAAACACCATATATTTT. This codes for CASSQGTSRNTIYF.

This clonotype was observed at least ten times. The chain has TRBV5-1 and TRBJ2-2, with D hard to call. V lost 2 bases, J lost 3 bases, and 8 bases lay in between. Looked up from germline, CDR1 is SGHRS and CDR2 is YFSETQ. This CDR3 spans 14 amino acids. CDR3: CASSFQGHTGELFF. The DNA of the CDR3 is TGCGCCAGCAGCTTTCAAGGGCACACCGGGGAGCTGTTTTTT.

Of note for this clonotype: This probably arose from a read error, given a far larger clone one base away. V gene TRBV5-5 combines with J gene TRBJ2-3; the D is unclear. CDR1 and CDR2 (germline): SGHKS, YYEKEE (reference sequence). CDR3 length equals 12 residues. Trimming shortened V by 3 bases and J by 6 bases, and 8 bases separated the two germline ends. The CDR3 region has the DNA TGTGCCAGCAGCTACGGGCATGATACGCAGTATTTT. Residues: CASSYGHDTQYF. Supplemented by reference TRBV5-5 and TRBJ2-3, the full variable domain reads DAGVTQSPTHLIKTRGQQVTLRCSPISGHKSVSWYQQVLGQGPQFIFQYYEKEERGRGNFPDRFSARQFPNYSSELNVNALLLGDSALYLCASSYGHDTQYFGPGTRLTVL.

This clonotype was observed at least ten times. CDR3 amino acids: CASSPPFRANTEAFF. CDR3 DNA: TGTGCCAGCTCACCACCTTTCAGGGCGAACACTGAAGCTTTCTTT. The chain employs TRBV18 and TRBJ1-1; D perhaps matches TRBD1 (5 bases). The CDR3 runs to 15 residues. From germline, CDR1 is KGHSH and CDR2 LQKENI. V was pared by 0 bases and J by 1 base, with 9 bases between.

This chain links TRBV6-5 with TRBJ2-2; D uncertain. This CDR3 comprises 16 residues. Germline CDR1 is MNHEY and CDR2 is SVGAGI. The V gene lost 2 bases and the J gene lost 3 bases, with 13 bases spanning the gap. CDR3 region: CASSYQGIADTGELFF. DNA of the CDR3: TGTGCCAGCAGTTACCAAGGGATAGCAGACACCGGGGAGCTGTTTTTT.

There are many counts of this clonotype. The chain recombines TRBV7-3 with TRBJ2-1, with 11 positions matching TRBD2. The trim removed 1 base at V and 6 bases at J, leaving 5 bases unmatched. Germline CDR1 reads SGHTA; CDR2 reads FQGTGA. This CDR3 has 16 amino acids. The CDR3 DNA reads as TGTGCCAGCAGCTTAAGACCTAGCGGGGGGAGCAATGAGCAGTTCTTC. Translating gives CASSLRPSGGSNEQFF. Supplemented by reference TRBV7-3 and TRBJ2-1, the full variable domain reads GAGVSQTPSNKVTEKGKYVELRCDPISGHTALYWYRQSLGQGPEFLIYFQGTGAADDSGLPNDRFFAVRPEGSVSTLKIQRTERGDSAVYLCASSLRPSGGSNEQFFGPGTRLTVL.

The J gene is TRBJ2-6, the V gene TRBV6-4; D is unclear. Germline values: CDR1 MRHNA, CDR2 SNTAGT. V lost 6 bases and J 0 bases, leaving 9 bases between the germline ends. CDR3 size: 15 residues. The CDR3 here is CASRERASGANVLTF. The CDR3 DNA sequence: TGTGCCAGCAGAGAACGAGCCTCTGGGGCCAACGTCCTGACTTTC.

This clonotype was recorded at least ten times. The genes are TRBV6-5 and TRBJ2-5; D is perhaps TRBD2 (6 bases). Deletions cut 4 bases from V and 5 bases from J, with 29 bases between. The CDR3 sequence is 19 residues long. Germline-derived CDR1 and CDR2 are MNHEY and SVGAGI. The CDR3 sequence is CASSSSPGTSLRRGETQYF. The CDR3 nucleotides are TGTGCCAGCAGTTCATCCCCCGGAACTAGCCTTCGCCGTGGGGAGACCCAGTACTTC.

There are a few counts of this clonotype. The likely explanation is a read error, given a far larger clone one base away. The CDR3 loop is CASSQARAQYF. CDR3 sequence (DNA): TGTGCCAGCAGCCAAGCTAGGGCCCAGTACTTC. The chain is built from TRBV3-2 and TRBJ2-5. TRBV3-2 is termed a pseudogene. The CDR3 has 11 amino acids.

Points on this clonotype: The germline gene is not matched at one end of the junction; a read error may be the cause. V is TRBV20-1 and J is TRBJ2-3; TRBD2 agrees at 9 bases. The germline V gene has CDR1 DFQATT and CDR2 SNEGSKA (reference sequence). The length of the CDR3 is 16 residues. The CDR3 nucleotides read TGCAGTGTCTCAGCGGGGGGAACCTCTAGCACAGATGCGCAGTATTTT. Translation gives CSVSAGGTSSTDAQYF.

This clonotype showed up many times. The CDR3 sequence: CASSDNDRDSNQPQHF. CDR3 in DNA: TGTGCCAGCAGCGATAATGACAGGGATAGCAATCAGCCCCAGCATTTT. V gene TRBV7-8 combines with J gene TRBJ1-5; 7 bases align to TRBD1. J gave up 0 bases and V 5 bases, and 7 bases lay outside the gene matches. The CDR3 spans 16 residues. CDR1 SGHVS and CDR2 FQNEAQ come from the germline V gene.

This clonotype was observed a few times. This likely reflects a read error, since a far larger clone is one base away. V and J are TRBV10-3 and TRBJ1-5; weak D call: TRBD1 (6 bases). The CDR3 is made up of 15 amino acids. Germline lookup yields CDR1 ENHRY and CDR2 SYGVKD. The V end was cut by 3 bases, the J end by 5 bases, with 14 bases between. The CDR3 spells CAISDRTGIHQPQHF. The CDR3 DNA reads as TGTGCCATCAGTGACCGCACAGGGATACATCAGCCCCAGCATTTT.

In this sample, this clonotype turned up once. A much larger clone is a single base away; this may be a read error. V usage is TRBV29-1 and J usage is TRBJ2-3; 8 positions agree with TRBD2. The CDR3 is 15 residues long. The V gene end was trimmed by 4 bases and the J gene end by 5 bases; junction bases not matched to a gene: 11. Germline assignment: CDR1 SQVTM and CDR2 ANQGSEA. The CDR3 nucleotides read TGCAGCGTTGCTAATTATGGTACTAGCGGAGATACGCAGTATTTT. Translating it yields CSVANYGTSGDTQYF.